This TCR beta chain was retrieved from a study of T-cell memory formation after mild COVID-19 (dated by TCRdb to about 2021). Study-level background: TCR sequence clusters from the two donors were found to be largely donor specific. T-cell clones expanding and contracting after mild COVID-19 in two donors were tracked by longitudinal TCRalpha and TCRbeta repertoire sequencing. The cohort comprised two young, previously healthy adult volunteers, one female and one male.

Overall study results and their limits: Contracting CD4+ clones were found mainly in CM and EM memory subsets, while CD8+ clones were enriched in EMRA. The study included only a couple of mild cases, and larger cohorts that include severe cases with pre-infection samples were judged to be necessary. Some responding clones were detected in pre-infection memory, suggesting pre-existing cross-reactive memory T cells joined the SARS-CoV-2 response. Clones that contracted from day 15 to 85 showed balanced CD4/CD8 phenotypes, whereas a second wave of clones that expanded from day 15 to 37 leaned towards CD4+. SARS-CoV-2 specificity of the second-wave clones peaking on day 37 was not confirmed.

Unmatched junction bases come to 5, with V trimmed by 4 bases and J by 4 bases. For CDR1 and CDR2, the germline V gene (reference sequence) lists LGHDT and YNNKEL. Its CDR3 holds 15 amino acids, cysteine through phenylalanine. Only the CDR3 DNA is retained, 45 bases long and in frame from the first base. The listed sequencing device is Illumina NovaSeq 6000. cDNA libraries for TCRalpha and TCRbeta were prepared by 5'RACE using constant-segment primers, with sample barcodes and unique molecular identifiers added. RNA was extracted from every sample with Trizol reagent. Amplification of the libraries took two PCR steps, and the second step added a second sample barcode plus Illumina TruSeq adapters. The libraries were sequenced on an Illumina NovaSeq using 2 x 150 bp paired-end reads. Concerning the study's data processing: With migec v1.2.7, reads were demultiplexed and then collapsed into UMI-guided consensus sequences. Using mixcr v2.1.11, UMI consensuses were aligned to TRA and TRB V and J templates and then assembled into clonotypes. A clonotype was counted as expanded or contracted only when both edgeR and NoisET called the clonotype significant, with the noise models trained on biological replicates. For edgeR calls, a false discovery rate-adjusted p below 0.01 and a log2 fold-change threshold of 1 were applied. As an exploratory analysis of dynamics, max-normalized trajectories of the 1000 most abundant clonotypes were examined by PCA with hierarchical clustering. Each responding clone was given a CD4 or CD8 phenotype based on the CD4+ and CD8+ repertoires, which had been sequenced separately. The raw public data were reprocessed by TCRdb itself: fastp quality trimming at Q25, MiXCR clonotype calling, in-frame beta chains only. CDR3 protein sequences are deduplicated, and each keeps its most common genes and DNA. The authors' filters were not applied to this entry. This sample is represented by fewer than 450,000 distinct CDR3 sequences; roughly 26% of them were singletons. The top ten clones comprise 8.5% to 10% of the sample.

In this sample, this clonotype turned up a few times. The target of this receptor is not known. Per-nucleotide qualities are absent, and no much larger clonotype sits a single base away. Ficoll-Paque density gradient centrifugation was used to isolate PBMCs. The TCR was taken from an adult woman who had mild COVID-19 (a few samples of this study predate the infection). The sample titles of this study are shuffled in the database, so cell type and time point are left out; the donor was told from shared clones. Sequences were obtained from PBMCs or a T cell subset sorted from them (not recorded which). This sequence uses TRBV3-1 and TRBJ1-3; 9 bases in between match TRBD1. CDR3 protein: CASSPQGAGGNTIYF. The nucleotides read TGTGCCAGCAGCCCACAGGGGGCGGGAGGAAACACCATATATTTT.